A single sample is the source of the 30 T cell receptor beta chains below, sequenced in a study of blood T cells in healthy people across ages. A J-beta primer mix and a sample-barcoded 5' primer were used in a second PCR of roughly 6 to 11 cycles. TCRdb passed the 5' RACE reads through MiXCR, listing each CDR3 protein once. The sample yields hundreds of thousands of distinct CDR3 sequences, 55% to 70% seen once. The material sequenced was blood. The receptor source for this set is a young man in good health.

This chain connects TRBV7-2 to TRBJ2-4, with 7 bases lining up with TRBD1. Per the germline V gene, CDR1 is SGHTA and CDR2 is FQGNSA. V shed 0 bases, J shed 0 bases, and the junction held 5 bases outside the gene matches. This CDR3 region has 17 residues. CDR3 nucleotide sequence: TGTGCCAGCAGCTTAGCCGGCCAGGGGGTAGCCAAAAACATTCAGTACTTC. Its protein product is CASSLAGQGVAKNIQYF.

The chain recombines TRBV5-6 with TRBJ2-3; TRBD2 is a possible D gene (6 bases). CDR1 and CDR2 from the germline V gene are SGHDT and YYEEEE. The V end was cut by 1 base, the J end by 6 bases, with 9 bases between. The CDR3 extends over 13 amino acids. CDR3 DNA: TGTGCCAGCAGCTTGACTAGCAGGGATACGCAGTATTTT. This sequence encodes CASSLTSRDTQYF. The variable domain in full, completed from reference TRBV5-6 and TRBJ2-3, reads DAGVTQSPTHLIKTRGQQVTLRCSPKSGHDTVSWYQQALGQGPQFIFQYYEEEERQRGNFPDRFSGHQFPNYSSELNVNALLLGDSALYLCASSLTSRDTQYFGPGTRLTVL.

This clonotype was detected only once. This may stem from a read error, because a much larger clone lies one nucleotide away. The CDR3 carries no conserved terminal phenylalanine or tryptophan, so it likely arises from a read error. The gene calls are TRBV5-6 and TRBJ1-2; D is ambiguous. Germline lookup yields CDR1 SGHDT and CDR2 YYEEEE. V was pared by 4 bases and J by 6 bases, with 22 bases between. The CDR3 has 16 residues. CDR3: CASSPETQYISHGYTS. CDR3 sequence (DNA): TGTGCCAGCAGCCCGGAGACCCAATATATATCCCATGGCTACACCTCC.

This CDR3 reads CSVVRVAGYTF. The CDR3 bases are TGCAGCGTTGTTCGGGTGGCTGGCTACACCTTC. This chain joins TRBV29-1 and TRBJ1-2; no firm D call. CDR3 length: 11 residues. With 4 bases removed from V and 7 bases from J, the gap between germline ends came to 10 bases. The germline V gene encodes CDR1 SQVTM and CDR2 ANQGSEA.

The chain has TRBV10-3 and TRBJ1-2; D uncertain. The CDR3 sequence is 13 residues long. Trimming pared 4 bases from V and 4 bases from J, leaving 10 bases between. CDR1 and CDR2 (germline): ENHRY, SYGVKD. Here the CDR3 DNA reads TGTGCCATCAGTGGGAGCATGGGCTATGGCTACACCTTC. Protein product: CAISGSMGYGYTF.

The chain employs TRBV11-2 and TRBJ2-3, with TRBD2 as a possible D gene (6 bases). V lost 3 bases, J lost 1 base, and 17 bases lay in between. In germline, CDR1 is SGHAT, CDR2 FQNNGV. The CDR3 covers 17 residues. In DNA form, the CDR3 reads TGTGCCAGCAGCTTGGGTCCGGGAGTCGGGGGCACAGATACGCAGTATTTT. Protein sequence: CASSLGPGVGGTDTQYF.

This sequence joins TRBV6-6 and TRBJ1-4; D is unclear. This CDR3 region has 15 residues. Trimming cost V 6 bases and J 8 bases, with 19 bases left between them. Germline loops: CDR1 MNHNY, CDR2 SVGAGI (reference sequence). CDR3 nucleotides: TGTGCCAGCAGCCCCGATCGGGCTCTTTACGAAAAACTGTTTTTT. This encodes CASSPDRALYEKLFF.

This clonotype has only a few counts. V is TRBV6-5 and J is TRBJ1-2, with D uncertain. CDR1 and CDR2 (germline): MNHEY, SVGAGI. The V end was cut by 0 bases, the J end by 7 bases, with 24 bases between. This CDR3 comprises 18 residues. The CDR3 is CASSYSWVTTPIVSGYTF. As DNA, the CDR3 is TGTGCCAGCAGTTACTCCTGGGTGACAACCCCCATCGTGTCTGGCTACACCTTC.

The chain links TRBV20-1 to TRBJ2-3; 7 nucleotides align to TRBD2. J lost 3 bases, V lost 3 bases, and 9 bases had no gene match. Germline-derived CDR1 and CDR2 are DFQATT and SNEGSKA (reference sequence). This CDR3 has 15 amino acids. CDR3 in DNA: TGCAGTGCTAGGGACTTGGTCGGGGGGACAGATACGCAGTATTTT. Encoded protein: CSARDLVGGTDTQYF.

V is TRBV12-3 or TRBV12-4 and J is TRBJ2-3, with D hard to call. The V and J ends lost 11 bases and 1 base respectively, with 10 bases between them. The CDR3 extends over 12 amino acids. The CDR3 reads CAPVQGTDTQYF. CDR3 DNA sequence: TGTGCCCCAGTCCAGGGCACAGATACGCAGTATTTT.

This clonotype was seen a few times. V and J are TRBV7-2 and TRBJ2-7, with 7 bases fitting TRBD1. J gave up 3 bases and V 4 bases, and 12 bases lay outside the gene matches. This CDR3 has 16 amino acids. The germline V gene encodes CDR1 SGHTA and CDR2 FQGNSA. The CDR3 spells CASSYQTGNEIYEQYF. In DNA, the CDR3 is TGTGCCAGCAGCTACCAGACAGGGAATGAAATCTACGAGCAGTACTTC.

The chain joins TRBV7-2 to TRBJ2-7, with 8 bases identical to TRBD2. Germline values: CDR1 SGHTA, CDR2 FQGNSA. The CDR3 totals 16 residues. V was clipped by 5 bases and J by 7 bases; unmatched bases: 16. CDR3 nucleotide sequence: TGTGCCAGCAGCCCCGAAGCGGGAGCCCAGTCTCGGGAGCAGTACTTC. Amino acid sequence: CASSPEAGAQSREQYF.

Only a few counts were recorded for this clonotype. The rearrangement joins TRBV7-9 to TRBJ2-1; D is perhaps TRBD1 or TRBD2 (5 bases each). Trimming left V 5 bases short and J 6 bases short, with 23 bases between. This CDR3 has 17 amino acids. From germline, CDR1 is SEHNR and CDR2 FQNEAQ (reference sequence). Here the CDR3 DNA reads TGTGCCAGCAGCCGCCCGAGGGACCGGGCTGCCCTCAATGAGCAGTTCTTC. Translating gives CASSRPRDRAALNEQFF.

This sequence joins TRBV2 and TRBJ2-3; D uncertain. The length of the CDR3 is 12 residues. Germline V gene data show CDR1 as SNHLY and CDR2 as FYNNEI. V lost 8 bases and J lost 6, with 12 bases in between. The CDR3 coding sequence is TGTGCCAGCGGTTTGCACAGCGATACGCAGTATTTT. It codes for CASGLHSDTQYF.

In DNA, the CDR3 is TGTGCCAGCAGTTGGCTAGCGGGGGACTCCGGAGGAAACATTCAGTACTTC. The encoded protein is CASSWLAGDSGGNIQYF. This chain links TRBV6-2 or TRBV6-3 with TRBJ2-4; TRBD2 matches 10 bases. J lost 6 bases, V lost 4 bases, and 12 bases had no gene match. CDR1 is MNHEY and CDR2 is SVGEGT in the germline V gene. This CDR3 region has 17 residues.

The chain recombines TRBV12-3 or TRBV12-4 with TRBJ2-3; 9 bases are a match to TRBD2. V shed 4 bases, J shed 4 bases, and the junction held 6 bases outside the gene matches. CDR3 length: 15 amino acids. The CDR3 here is CASSSRLAEADTQYF. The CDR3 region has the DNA TGTGCCAGCAGTTCTCGACTAGCGGAGGCAGATACGCAGTATTTT.

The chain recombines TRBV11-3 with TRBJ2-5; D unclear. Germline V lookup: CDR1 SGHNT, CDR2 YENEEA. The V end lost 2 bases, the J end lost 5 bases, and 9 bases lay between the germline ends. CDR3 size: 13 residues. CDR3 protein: CASSLRAWETQYF. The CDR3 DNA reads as TGTGCCAGCAGCTTAAGGGCTTGGGAGACCCAGTACTTC. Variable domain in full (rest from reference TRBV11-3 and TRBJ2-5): EAGVVQSPRYKIIEKKQPVAFWCNPISGHNTLYWYLQNLGQGPELLIRYENEEAVDDSQLPKDRFSAERLKGVDSTLKIQPAELGDSAVYLCASSLRAWETQYFGPGTRLLVL.

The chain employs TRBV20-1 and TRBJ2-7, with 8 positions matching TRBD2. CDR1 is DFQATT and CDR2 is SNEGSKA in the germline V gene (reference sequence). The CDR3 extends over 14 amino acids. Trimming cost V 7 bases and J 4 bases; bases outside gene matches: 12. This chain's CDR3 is CSVRAPGGAYEQYF. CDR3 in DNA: TGCAGTGTCCGAGCCCCCGGGGGGGCGTACGAGCAGTACTTC.

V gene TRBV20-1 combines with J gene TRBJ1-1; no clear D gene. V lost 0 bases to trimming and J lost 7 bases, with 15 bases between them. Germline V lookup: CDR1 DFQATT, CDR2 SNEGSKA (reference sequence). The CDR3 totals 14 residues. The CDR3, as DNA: TGCAGTGCTAGAGACCCGAGCAGGTGGGGTGAAGCTTTCTTT. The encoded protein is CSARDPSRWGEAFF.

The DNA of the CDR3 is TGCGCCAGCAGCAGGGACACAGCAGAAGAGACCCAGTACTTC. It yields the protein CASSRDTAEETQYF. The chain is built from TRBV5-1 and TRBJ2-5, with a weak D call TRBD1 (6 bases). Per germline, CDR1 SGHRS and CDR2 YFSETQ. The CDR3 contains 14 residues. V was trimmed by 4 bases and J by 3 bases, leaving 13 bases between them. The full variable domain, completed using reference TRBV5-1 and TRBJ2-5, is KAGVTQTPRYLIKTRGQQVTLSCSPISGHRSVSWYQQTPGQGLQFLFEYFSETQRNKGNFPGRFSGRQFSNSRSEMNVSTLELGDSALYLCASSRDTAEETQYFGPGTRLLVL.

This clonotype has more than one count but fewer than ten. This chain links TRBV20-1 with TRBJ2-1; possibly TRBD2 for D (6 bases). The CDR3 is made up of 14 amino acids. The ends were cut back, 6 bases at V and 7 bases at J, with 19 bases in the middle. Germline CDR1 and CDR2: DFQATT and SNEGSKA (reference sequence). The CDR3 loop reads CSAEGLSTGNEQFF. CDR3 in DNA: TGCAGTGCGGAGGGACTCTCAACCGGGAATGAGCAGTTCTTC.

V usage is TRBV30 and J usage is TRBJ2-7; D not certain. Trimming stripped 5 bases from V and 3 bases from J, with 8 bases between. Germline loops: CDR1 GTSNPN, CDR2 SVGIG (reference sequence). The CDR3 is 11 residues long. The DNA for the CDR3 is TGTGCCTGGGGCGTCATCTACGAGCAGTACTTC. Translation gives CAWGVIYEQYF. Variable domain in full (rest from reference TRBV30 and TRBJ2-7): SQTIHQWPATLVQPVGSPLSLECTVEGTSNPNLYWYRQAAGRGLQLLFYSVGIGQISSEVPQNLSASRPQDRQFILSSKKLLLSDSGFYLCAWGVIYEQYFGPGTRLTVT.

This CDR3 reads CASSAGQALSFAGYTF. CDR3 nucleotides: TGTGCCAGCAGTGCGGGACAAGCCCTCTCTTTTGCGGGCTACACCTTC. The V call is TRBV6-6, the J call TRBJ1-2; possibly TRBD1 for D (6 bases). The germline V gene has CDR1 MNHNY and CDR2 SVGAGI (reference sequence). The CDR3 runs 16 residues. Trimming left V 5 bases short and J 8 bases short, with 24 bases between.

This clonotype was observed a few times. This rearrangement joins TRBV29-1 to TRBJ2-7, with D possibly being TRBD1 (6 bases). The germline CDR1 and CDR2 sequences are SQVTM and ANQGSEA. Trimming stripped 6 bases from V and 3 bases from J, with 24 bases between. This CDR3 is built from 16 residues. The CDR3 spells CSVETGRRGAIYEQYF. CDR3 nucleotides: TGCAGCGTGGAGACAGGACGTCGTGGGGCTATCTACGAGCAGTACTTC.

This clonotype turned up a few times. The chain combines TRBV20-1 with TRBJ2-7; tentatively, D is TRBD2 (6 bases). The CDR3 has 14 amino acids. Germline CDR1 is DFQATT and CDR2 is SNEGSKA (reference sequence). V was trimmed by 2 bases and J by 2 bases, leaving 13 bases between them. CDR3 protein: CSARPVGGTYEQYF. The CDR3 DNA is TGCAGTGCTAGACCAGTAGGAGGGACCTACGAGCAGTACTTC.

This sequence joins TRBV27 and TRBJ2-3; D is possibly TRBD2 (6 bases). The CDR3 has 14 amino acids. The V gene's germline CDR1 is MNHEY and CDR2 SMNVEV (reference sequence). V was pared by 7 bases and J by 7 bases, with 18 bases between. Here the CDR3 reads CASTLGLGRYTQYF. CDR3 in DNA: TGTGCCAGCACCCTGGGACTTGGACGGTATACGCAGTATTTT.

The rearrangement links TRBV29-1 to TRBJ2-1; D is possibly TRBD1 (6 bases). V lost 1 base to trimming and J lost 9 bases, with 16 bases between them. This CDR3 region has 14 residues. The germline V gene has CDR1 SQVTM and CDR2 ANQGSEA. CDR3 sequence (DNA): TGCAGCGTTGAAGGTCGGGACACTATGTTTGAGCAGTTCTTC. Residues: CSVEGRDTMFEQFF.

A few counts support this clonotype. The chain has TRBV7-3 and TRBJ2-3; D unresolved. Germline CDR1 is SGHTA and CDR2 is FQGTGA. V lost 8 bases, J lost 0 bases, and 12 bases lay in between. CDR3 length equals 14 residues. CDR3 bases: TGTGCCAGCGCACGGTGGGATAGCACAGATACGCAGTATTTT. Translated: CASARWDSTDTQYF.

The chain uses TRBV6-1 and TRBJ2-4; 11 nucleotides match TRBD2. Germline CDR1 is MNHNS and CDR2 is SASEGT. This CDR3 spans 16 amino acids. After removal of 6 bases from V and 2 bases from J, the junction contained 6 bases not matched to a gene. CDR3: CASRELAGASKNIQYF. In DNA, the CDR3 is TGTGCCAGCAGGGAACTAGCGGGAGCTTCCAAAAACATTCAGTACTTC.

The CDR3 sequence: CASRQAGHKDTQYF. In DNA form, the CDR3 reads TGTGCCAGCAGACAAGCGGGACATAAAGATACGCAGTATTTT. The chain carries TRBV27 and TRBJ2-3, with D maybe TRBD2 (7 bases). Germline V gene data show CDR1 as MNHEY and CDR2 as SMNVEV (reference sequence). This CDR3 region has 14 residues. The V and J ends lost 6 bases and 5 bases respectively, with 15 bases between them.